This paragraph covers one T cell receptor (beta chain) sequence. TCRdb's copy holds only in-frame clones and misses some; the assay was immunoSEQ multiplex PCR. The sample consists of 100,000 to 150,000 clones, around nine tenths of them appearing once. This specimen comes from a study of blood T cell repertoires in COVID-19. Study-wide background: Sources were T cells, B-cell-depleted T cells, or PBMCs; the material itself was cDNA or gDNA.

Participant age was about 18 to 100 years, and participants resided in fewer than 30 US areas. Clinical history reported by participants formed the basis on which cohorts were assigned. The germline V gene encodes CDR1 SQVTM and CDR2 ANQGSEA. This CDR3 contains 14 residues. The V and J ends lost 5 bases and 1 base respectively, with 14 bases between them. The clonotype originates from a woman in her forties or fifties who had recovered from COVID-19. This chain links TRBV29-1 with TRBJ1-1; TRBD1 is a possible D gene (5 bases). The material sequenced was PBMCs or T cells enriched from blood (not recorded which). The CDR3 coding sequence is TGCAGCGTTCGTGACAGAACCTGGAACACTGAAGCTTTCTTT. Encoded protein: CSVRDRTWNTEAFF. Together with reference TRBV29-1 and TRBJ1-1, the CDR3 gives the full variable domain: SAVISQKPSRDICQRGTSLTIQCQVDSQVTMMFWYRQQPGQSLTLIATANQGSEATYESGFVIDKFPISRPNLTFSTLTVSNMSPEDSSIYLCSVRDRTWNTEAFFGQGTRLTVV.